This T cell receptor (beta chain) was observed in a study of T-cell memory formation after mild COVID-19. Looking at the study overall: Clusters were largely donor specific.

In this sample, this clonotype turned up a few times. One entry per CDR3 protein, called by TCRdb with MiXCR from the 5' RACE reads. The table includes 65,000 to 90,000 distinct CDR3 sequences, about 13% detected once. CDR3 length equals 17 residues. The germline V and J ends were trimmed by 1 base and 2 bases, with 15 bases remaining between them. Germline V gene data show CDR1 as SGHRS and CDR2 as YFSETQ. The TCR sequence derives from a man aged 18 to 29 who had mild COVID-19 (a few samples of this study predate the infection). Cell type and time point are not known. The sample was PBMCs or a T cell subset sorted from them (not recorded which). The chain combines TRBV5-1 with TRBJ2-2; no firm D call. The CDR3 DNA follows: TGCGCCAGCAGCTTGCGTACCGGAGACATTAACACCGGGGAGCTGTTTTTT. Protein product: CASSLRTGDINTGELFF. Variable domain in full (rest from reference TRBV5-1 and TRBJ2-2): KAGVTQTPRYLIKTRGQQVTLSCSPISGHRSVSWYQQTPGQGLQFLFEYFSETQRNKGNFPGRFSGRQFSNSRSEMNVSTLELGDSALYLCASSLRTGDINTGELFFGEGSRLTVL.